The clone carrying this T cell receptor beta chain was recorded only once. These data come from a study of control samples from healthy donors and cancer patients. The table came from immunoSEQ multiplex PCR; TCRdb's copy has only in-frame clones and leaves some out. The sample shows 150,000 or so clones, about 90% of them seen only once. V was clipped by 5 bases and J by 6 bases, with 11 bases between them. The length of the CDR3 is 13 residues. CDR1 is GTSNPN and CDR2 is SVGIG in the germline V gene (reference sequence). The chain uses TRBV30 and TRBJ1-6; D is undetermined. Material for sequencing was blood. The TCR comes from a man aged 18 to 29 in good health. The CDR3 here is CAWGRGFNSPLHF. In DNA, the CDR3 is TGTGCCTGGGGACGTGGGTTTAATTCACCCCTCCACTTT.